This is a list of T cell receptor beta chains from one sample in a study of siplizumab effects on memory and regulatory T cells. The data were produced by immunoSEQ multiplex PCR, yet TCRdb's version contains in-frame clones alone and is incomplete. In the table there are 60,000 to 65,000 clones, approximately 79% of which are singletons. Sequenced: memory CD4+ T cells sorted from blood. These receptors originate from a human donor in good health. The CDR3 runs from the conserved cysteine through the conserved F or W. Each record gives: J gene, D gene, V gene, clone size, CDR3 protein, CDR3 DNA. The D gene is left open where the match is weak. The size entry is marked missing in some rows and otherwise reads once, few, many or a size class.

J: TRBJ2-3; D: TRBD2; V: TRBV4-2; size: few; CDR3: CASSPAERGGTDTQYF; DNA: TGTGCCAGCAGCCCTGCAGAGCGGGGGGGCACAGATACGCAGTATTTT
J: TRBJ1-1; D: NA; V: TRBV15; size: NA; CDR3: CATGENRARGTEAFF; DNA: TGTGCCACCGGAGAAAACAGGGCCAGAGGAACTGAAGCTTTCTTT
J: TRBJ1-2; D: NA; V: TRBV6-1; size: few; CDR3: CASSEALQANYGYTF; DNA: TGTGCCAGCAGTGAAGCGTTACAGGCTAACTATGGCTACACCTTC
J: TRBJ1-5; D: TRBD1; V: TRBV19; size: NA; CDR3: CASKGGHANQPQHF; DNA: TGTGCCTCCAAAGGGGGCCATGCCAATCAGCCCCAGCATTTT
J: TRBJ2-2; D: NA; V: TRBV6-5; size: NA; CDR3: CASRMKNTGELFF; DNA: TGTGCCAGCAGAATGAAAAACACCGGGGAGCTGTTTTTT
J: TRBJ1-1; D: TRBD1; V: TRBV28; size: NA; CDR3: CASSTGQEVRAFF; DNA: TGTGCCAGCAGTACAGGACAGGAGGTAAGGGCTTTCTTT
J: TRBJ2-1; D: NA; V: TRBV5-6; size: NA; CDR3: CASCALGYYNEQFF; DNA: TGTGCCAGCTGCGCCCTAGGCTACTACAATGAGCAGTTCTTC
J: TRBJ1-2; D: NA; V: TRBV5-4; size: NA; CDR3: CASRLRGGQDKGYTF; DNA: TGTGCCAGCAGACTCCGTGGGGGGCAGGATAAGGGCTACACCTTC
J: TRBJ2-7; D: TRBD2; V: TRBV18; size: NA; CDR3: CASSPASGGSEQYF; DNA: TGTGCCAGCTCACCGGCTAGCGGGGGTAGCGAGCAGTACTTC
J: TRBJ2-7; D: TRBD1; V: TRBV10-3; size: NA; CDR3: CAINGQGAMGDYEQYF; DNA: TGTGCCATCAACGGACAGGGGGCGATGGGGGACTACGAGCAGTACTTC
J: TRBJ1-3; D: TRBD1; V: TRBV19; size: NA; CDR3: CASSIGGGAGNTIYF; DNA: TGTGCCAGTAGTATAGGAGGGGGCGCTGGAAACACCATATATTTT
J: TRBJ2-3; D: NA; V: TRBV7-6; size: NA; CDR3: CASDSGRGVDTQYF; DNA: TGTGCCAGCGATTCGGGCAGGGGAGTGGATACGCAGTATTTT
J: TRBJ2-7; D: TRBD2; V: TRBV14; size: NA; CDR3: CASSLGTSGVPYF; DNA: TGTGCCAGCAGCCTCGGGACTAGCGGGGTTCCGTACTTC
J: TRBJ2-1; D: NA; V: TRBV18; size: NA; CDR3: CASSPGGSQFF; DNA: TGTGCCAGCTCACCGGGGGGCTCGCAGTTCTTC
J: TRBJ2-6; D: NA; V: TRBV2; size: NA; CDR3: CASSDGSGANVLTF; DNA: TGTGCCAGCAGTGACGGGTCTGGGGCCAACGTCCTGACTTTC
J: TRBJ1-2; D: NA; V: TRBV10-1; size: few; CDR3: CASSEKRTENYGYTF; DNA: TGCGCCAGCAGTGAGAAGAGGACGGAGAACTATGGCTACACCTTC
J: TRBJ1-5; D: NA; V: TRBV18; size: NA; CDR3: CASSPGRPDGPQHF; DNA: TGTGCCAGCTCACCAGGGAGGCCCGACGGGCCCCAGCATTTT
J: TRBJ1-2; D: NA; V: TRBV5-1; size: many; CDR3: CASSLGGRRNYGYTF; DNA: TGCGCCAGCAGCTTGGGGGGGCGGAGGAACTATGGCTACACCTTC
J: TRBJ1-3; D: NA; V: TRBV7-2; size: NA; CDR3: CASSLDRGHSGNTIYF; DNA: TGTGCCAGCAGCTTAGATAGGGGCCACTCTGGAAACACCATATATTTT
J: TRBJ1-2; D: NA; V: TRBV19; size: NA; CDR3: CASSIGGEGNYGYTF; DNA: TGTGCCAGTAGTATCGGAGGGGAGGGTAACTATGGCTACACCTTC
J: TRBJ1-2; D: NA; V: TRBV4-3; size: NA; CDR3: CASSRGLNGDNYGYTF; DNA: TGCGCCAGCAGCCGGGGCCTAAACGGCGATAACTATGGCTACACCTTC
J: TRBJ1-4; D: NA; V: TRBV30; size: NA; CDR3: CAWAANLGPNEKLFF; DNA: TGTGCCTGGGCCGCGAATTTGGGGCCTAATGAAAAACTGTTTTTT
J: TRBJ1-1; D: TRBD1; V: TRBV6-6; size: NA; CDR3: CASSYETGGNTEAFF; DNA: TGTGCCAGCAGTTACGAAACAGGGGGCAACACTGAAGCTTTCTTT
J: TRBJ1-5; D: TRBD1; V: TRBV27; size: NA; CDR3: CASRAGTGTNQPQHF; DNA: TGTGCCAGCAGAGCCGGGACAGGGACCAATCAGCCCCAGCATTTT
J: TRBJ2-7; D: NA; V: TRBV5-4; size: NA; CDR3: CASSLGTAGNSYEQYF; DNA: TGTGCCAGCAGCTTGGGAACCGCCGGTAACTCCTACGAGCAGTACTTC
J: TRBJ1-2; D: NA; V: TRBV21-1; size: NA; CDR3: CASSKVPRGQGSYGYTF; DNA: TGTGCCAGCAGCAAAGTTCCCAGGGGGCAGGGAAGTTATGGCTACACCTTC
J: TRBJ1-1; D: NA; V: TRBV14; size: NA; CDR3: CASNTRGANTEAFF; DNA: TGTGCCAGCAACACGAGGGGAGCGAACACTGAAGCTTTCTTT
J: TRBJ1-1; D: NA; V: TRBV6-5; size: NA; CDR3: CASRGASGTEAFF; DNA: TGTGCCAGCAGGGGGGCCTCGGGGACTGAAGCTTTCTTT
J: TRBJ1-1; D: NA; V: TRBV7-9; size: few; CDR3: CASSYTANTEAFF; DNA: TGTGCCAGCAGCTACACGGCGAACACTGAAGCTTTCTTT
J: TRBJ1-1; D: TRBD1; V: TRBV6-1; size: NA; CDR3: CASSAWDRGAGAEAFF; DNA: TGTGCCAGCAGTGCTTGGGACAGGGGGGCGGGGGCTGAAGCTTTCTTT
J: TRBJ2-5; D: NA; V: TRBV29-1; size: NA; CDR3: CSVEKGNSQETQYF; DNA: TGCAGCGTTGAGAAGGGCAATTCGCAAGAGACCCAGTACTTC
J: TRBJ1-1; D: NA; V: TRBV10-2; size: once; CDR3: CASKGRTEAFF; DNA: TGCGCCAGCAAAGGGAGAACTGAAGCTTTCTTT
J: TRBJ2-7; D: NA; V: TRBV5-1; size: NA; CDR3: CASTDPTGNYEQYF; DNA: TGCGCCAGCACCGACCCGACAGGAAACTACGAGCAGTACTTC
J: TRBJ1-1; D: NA; V: TRBV30; size: NA; CDR3: CAWSGPGLEAFF; DNA: TGTGCCTGGAGCGGTCCCGGTCTTGAAGCTTTCTTT
J: TRBJ2-6; D: TRBD1; V: TRBV19; size: NA; CDR3: CASTVWDRGRPGANVLTF; DNA: TGTGCCAGTACGGTTTGGGACAGGGGGCGCCCAGGGGCCAACGTCCTGACTTTC
J: TRBJ2-1; D: TRBD2; V: TRBV5-4; size: once; CDR3: CASSQSGTSGLYNEQFF; DNA: TGTGCCAGCAGCCAATCGGGGACTAGCGGTCTATACAATGAGCAGTTCTTC
J: TRBJ1-2; D: TRBD1; V: TRBV28; size: NA; CDR3: CASRLGQYYGYTF; DNA: TGTGCCAGCAGACTGGGACAGTACTATGGCTACACCTTC
J: TRBJ1-5; D: NA; V: TRBV6-1; size: few; CDR3: CASSEGGVFSNQPQHF; DNA: TGTGCCAGCAGTGAAGGTGGGGTATTTAGCAATCAGCCCCAGCATTTT
J: TRBJ1-2; D: NA; V: TRBV7-3; size: NA; CDR3: CASSFNRDSYGYTF; DNA: TGTGCCAGCAGCTTCAACAGGGATTCCTATGGCTACACCTTC